This T cell receptor (beta chain) was sequenced during a study of CD8 T cells in ankylosing spondylitis. Study-wide findings and caveats: Made up of eight highly homologous variants, a TCR beta motif appeared characteristic of ankylosing spondylitis blood. Significant enrichment of disease-linked clones was reportedly seen in matched ankylosing spondylitis synovial fluid.

TCRdb analysed the 5' RACE reads with MiXCR anew, one entry per CDR3 protein. This sample has a few hundred thousand distinct CDR3 sequences; approximately 20% occur once, and the top ten carry around 33%. As regards this clonotype: Antigen: not known.

The germline V gene has CDR1 MGHRA and CDR2 YSYEKL. The CDR3 has 16 amino acids. The germline V and J ends were trimmed by 3 bases and 0 bases, with 13 bases remaining between them. V usage is TRBV4-1 and J usage is TRBJ2-3; D ambiguous. The clonotype comes from a male donor with ankylosing spondylitis or in good health (not recorded which). The source material was blood, either unsorted or a sorted T cell fraction (not recorded which). In nucleotides, the CDR3 is TGCGCCAGCAGCCAGATACGGTACTCTAGCACAGATACGCAGTATTTT. Encoded protein: CASSQIRYSSTDTQYF.